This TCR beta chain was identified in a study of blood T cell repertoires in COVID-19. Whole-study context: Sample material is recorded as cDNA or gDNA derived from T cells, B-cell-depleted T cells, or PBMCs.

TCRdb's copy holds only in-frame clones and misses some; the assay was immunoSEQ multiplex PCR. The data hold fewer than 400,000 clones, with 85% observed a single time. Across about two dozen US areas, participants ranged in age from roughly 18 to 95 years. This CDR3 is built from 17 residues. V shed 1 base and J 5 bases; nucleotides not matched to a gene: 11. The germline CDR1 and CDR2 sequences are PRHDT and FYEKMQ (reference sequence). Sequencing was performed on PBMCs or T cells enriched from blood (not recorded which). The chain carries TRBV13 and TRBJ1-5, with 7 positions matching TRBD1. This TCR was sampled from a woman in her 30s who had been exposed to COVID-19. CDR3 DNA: TGTGCCAGCAGCTTAGTAGACCACAGGGGACCCGATCAGCCCCAGCATTTT. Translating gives CASSLVDHRGPDQPQHF. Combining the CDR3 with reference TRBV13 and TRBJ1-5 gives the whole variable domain AAGVIQSPRHLIKEKRETATLKCYPIPRHDTVYWYQQGPGQDPQFLISFYEKMQSDKGSIPDRFSAQQFSDYHSELNMSSLELGDSALYFCASSLVDHRGPDQPQHFGDGTRLSIL.